The clone carrying this T cell receptor beta chain was recorded a few times. Looked up from germline, CDR1 is SGHRS and CDR2 is YFSETQ. The ends lost 3 bases at V and 3 bases at J; junction bases unmatched: 5. CDR3 length equals 17 residues. The sample originates from a study of T-cell reconstitution after alpha-beta-depleted transplantation in children. Unique molecular identifiers were built into the TCRbeta library. TCRdb reprocessed the PCR reads via MiXCR and lists one record per CDR3 protein. The sample carries hundreds of thousands of distinct CDR3 sequences, roughly 13% recorded once. This sample comprised PBMCs, mostly from graft donor cells, obtained 360 days after TCRalphabeta/CD19-depleted stem cell transplant. V is TRBV5-1 and J is TRBJ2-1, with TRBD2 identical over 14 bases. The clonotype was recovered from a male patient aged 10 to 17 who had a stem cell transplant for acute myeloid leukemia, so the T cells may come from the graft donor. The chain's CDR3 is CASSYFGTSGSYNEQFF. DNA for the CDR3: TGCGCCAGCAGCTATTTCGGGACTAGCGGGAGCTACAATGAGCAGTTCTTC. The full variable domain, in which reference TRBV5-1 and TRBJ2-1 provide the parts outside the CDR3, is KAGVTQTPRYLIKTRGQQVTLSCSPISGHRSVSWYQQTPGQGLQFLFEYFSETQRNKGNFPGRFSGRQFSNSRSEMNVSTLELGDSALYLCASSYFGTSGSYNEQFFGPGTRLTVL.